This TCR beta chain originates from a study of blood T cell repertoires in COVID-19. Turning to the study itself: In each case, the material was cDNA or gDNA derived from T cells, B-cell-depleted T cells, or PBMCs.

Germline lookup yields CDR1 LNHDA and CDR2 SQIVND (reference sequence). The CDR3 consists of 17 residues. Original methodology: By means of reference gene primer amplification, nucleated cell counts were estimated. The protocol was immunoSEQ multiplex PCR, while the TCRdb copy is restricted to in-frame clones and leaves out a portion. That table gives V, J and clone size, and the DNA gave D and trimming. This sample has roughly 190,000 clones, with over 80% found just once. To note about this clone: An end of the junction does not agree with germline; a read error may underlie this.

This TCR came from a woman between 55 and 75 years old with COVID-19, enrolled during active disease. Sequencing was performed on peripheral blood. This chain uses TRBV19 with TRBJ2-3, with TRBD2 identical over 9 bases. DNA of the CDR3: TGTGCCAGTAGTCTAGAGTTAGCGGGAGAATACGCAGATACGCAGTATTTT. This encodes CASSLELAGEYADTQYF.